This TCR beta chain stems from a study of radiation and T cells in renal cell carcinoma. Looking at the study overall: Nephrectomy followed 15 Gy stereotactic body radiation by 4 weeks. General study points: Top tumor clonotypes rose in blood 2 weeks post-radiation, then contracted. Pretreatment tumor biopsies were lacking, so baseline clonotypes are unknown.

This CDR3 has 16 amino acids. Germline CDR1 and CDR2: SGHRS and YFSETQ. The J segment lost 0 bases and the V segment lost 4 bases, leaving 6 bases of the junction unmatched. A word on this clone: Antigen specificity is unknown.

Libraries were prepared by immunoSEQ multiplex PCR; TCRdb keeps only in-frame clonotypes and omits some of them. The sample has 45,000 or so clones, around 83% seen once. Time point: baseline pretreatment blood. As for treatment: 15 Gy SBRT to primary tumor, nephrectomy 4 weeks later. Sequenced here: blood, sampled from a patient whose treatment included radiotherapy and nephrectomy. The receptor's source is a woman in her sixties or seventies with renal cell carcinoma. The rearrangement links TRBV5-1 to TRBJ2-2; 7 bases are a match to TRBD1. This CDR3 is CASSKQGPANTGELFF. The CDR3 nucleotides read TGCGCCAGCAGCAAACAGGGGCCAGCGAACACCGGGGAGCTGTTTTTT. The complete variable domain, with remaining parts taken from reference TRBV5-1 and TRBJ2-2, reads KAGVTQTPRYLIKTRGQQVTLSCSPISGHRSVSWYQQTPGQGLQFLFEYFSETQRNKGNFPGRFSGRQFSNSRSEMNVSTLELGDSALYLCASSKQGPANTGELFFGEGSRLTVL.